This T cell receptor (beta chain) was identified during a study of blood T cell dynamics during melanoma immunotherapy (dated by TCRdb to between 2020 and 2021). Turning to the overall study: The patients had metastatic melanoma and were given first-line pembrolizumab or nivolumab plus ipilimumab as standard of care in the United Kingdom. Peripheral T cell receptor repertoires of metastatic melanoma patients were profiled before and after one cycle of checkpoint inhibitor therapy to find early correlates of response. Consecutive patients formed a training cohort, and a further independent group of patients from the same centre was pooled into an external validation set. What the research found in general, with its limitations: Unlike progressors, patients who went on to achieve disease control showed a bifurcated reorganization of the PBMC repertoire at W3, with either increased clonality or increased diversity. The study was unable to establish whether the T cell clones driving the repertoire changes were melanoma-specific or instead reflected general immune activation. The relatively small sample size was acknowledged as potentially limiting generalization of the results.

CDR1 and CDR2, looked up from the germline V gene, are MGHRA and YSYEKL. V is pared back by 4 bases and J by 1 base, with 15 bases lying between the germline termini. From cysteine to phenylalanine, the CDR3 is 16 amino acids long. Solely the CDR3 DNA is kept, with 48 bases framed from the first base. A note on this clone: The clone's antigen remains unknown. No clone much larger than this one lies a single base away; base qualities are absent.

For every bulk PBMC sample, a fixed 350 ng of DNA was loaded. TCR beta CDR3 sequences were amplified from genomic DNA using the immunoSEQ TCRb Assay kit according to manufacturer instructions. The KAPA Library Quantification Kit for Illumina platforms was used to quantify the pooled libraries by qPCR. Sequencing of the pooled libraries was done on an Illumina NextSeq 500, with clustering at roughly 0.6-1.2 pM. The source study handled its data this way. Analysis of the TCR data relied on immunoSEQ ANALYZER and the R LymphoSeq package. A rearrangement efficiency score was calculated as productive divided by the sum of productive and non-productive CDR3 sequences. Clonality was measured with the Gini coefficient and diversity with the Renyi index at alpha=1, compared pairwise between timepoints within each patient. In LymphoSeq, clonal relatedness was computed using an edit distance of 3, and repertoire similarity was computed using the Bhattacharyya coefficient. To classify response, a linear discriminant analysis based on week-3 changes in clonality and diversity was built using the R MASS and caret packages. Here the immuneACCESS table is served through TCRdb, limited to in-frame sequences with V and J called. Missing clones are a known gap in these copies; in checked studies unresolved V genes cover under half, and the rest lacks a known reason. V and J calls and clone size follow that table, whereas D and trimming were derived from the DNA. Counted in this sample were 9,500 or so clones; about 87% of them appeared once. The top ten hold 10% of the sample.

Explained via the paper, the time point label denotes: pre-treatment baseline. Blood samples were taken at two points: before treatment (T0) and at week 3 (W3), which came after the first cycle of checkpoint blockade. Except for a couple of patients with rapid clinical progression, response was assessed 12 weeks after the first infusion by RECIST 1.1; disease control meant complete response, partial response or stable disease. Patients with prior systemic cancer treatment, concomitant immunosuppressant therapy or synchronous other active malignancies were excluded. Both bulk PBMC and plasma cell-free DNA were sequenced for TCR beta so that circulating cells and T cell turnover could be tracked. PBMC were isolated from blood with Lymphoprep and SepMate tubes, followed by red cell lysis. DNA from PBMC and sorted T cell subsets was extracted with QIAamp DNA Blood Mini kits.

Sequenced material: blood, taken from a patient treated with checkpoint blockade. The chain is made from TRBV4-1 and TRBJ2-3, with TRBD2 as a weak D call on 6 bases. The source is a human donor with melanoma. The nucleotide sequence is TGCGCCAGCAGCCTCCGCGGAGGGGTCGGCACAGATACGCAGTATTTT. This encodes CASSLRGGVGTDTQYF.